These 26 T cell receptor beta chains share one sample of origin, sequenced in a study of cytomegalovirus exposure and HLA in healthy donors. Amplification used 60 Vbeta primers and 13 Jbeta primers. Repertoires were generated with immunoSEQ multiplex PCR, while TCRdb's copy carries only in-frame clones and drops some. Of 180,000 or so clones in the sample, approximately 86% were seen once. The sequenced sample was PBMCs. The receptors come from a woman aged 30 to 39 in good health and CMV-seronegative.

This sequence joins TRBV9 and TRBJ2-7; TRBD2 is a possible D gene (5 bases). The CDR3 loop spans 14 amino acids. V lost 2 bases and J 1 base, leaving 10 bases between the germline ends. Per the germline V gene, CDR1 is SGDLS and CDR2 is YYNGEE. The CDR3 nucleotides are TGTGCCAGCAGCGTGAGTGCGGGTTCCTACGAGCAGTACTTC. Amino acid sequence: CASSVSAGSYEQYF.

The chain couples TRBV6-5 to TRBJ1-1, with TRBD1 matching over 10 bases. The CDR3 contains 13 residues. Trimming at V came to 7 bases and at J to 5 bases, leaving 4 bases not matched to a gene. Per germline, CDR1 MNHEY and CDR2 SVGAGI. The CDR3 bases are TGTGCCAGCACAGGACAGGGGGTGACTGAAGCTTTCTTT. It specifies CASTGQGVTEAFF.

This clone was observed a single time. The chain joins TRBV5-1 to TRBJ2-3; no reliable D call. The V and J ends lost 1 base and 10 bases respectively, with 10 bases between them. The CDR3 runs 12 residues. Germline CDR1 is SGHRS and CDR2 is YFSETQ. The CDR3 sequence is CASSLNYPPQYF. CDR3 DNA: TGCGCCAGCAGCTTGAACTACCCCCCGCAGTATTTT.

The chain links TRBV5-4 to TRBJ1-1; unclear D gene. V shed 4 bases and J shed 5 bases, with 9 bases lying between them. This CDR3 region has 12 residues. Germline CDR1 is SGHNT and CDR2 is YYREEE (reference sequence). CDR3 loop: CASSPGRTEAFF. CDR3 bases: TGTGCCAGCAGCCCCGGGAGAACTGAAGCTTTCTTT.

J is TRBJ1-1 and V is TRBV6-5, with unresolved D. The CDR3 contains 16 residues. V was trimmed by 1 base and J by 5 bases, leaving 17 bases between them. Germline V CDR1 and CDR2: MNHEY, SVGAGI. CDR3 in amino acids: CASSYLRTEAGTEAFF. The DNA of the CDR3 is TGTGCCAGCAGTTACTTGAGGACGGAGGCAGGAACTGAAGCTTTCTTT.

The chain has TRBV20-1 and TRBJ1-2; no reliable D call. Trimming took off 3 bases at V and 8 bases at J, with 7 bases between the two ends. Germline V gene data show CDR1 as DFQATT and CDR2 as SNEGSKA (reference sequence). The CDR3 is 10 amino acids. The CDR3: CSASPRGYTF. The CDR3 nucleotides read TGCAGTGCTAGCCCCAGGGGCTACACCTTC.

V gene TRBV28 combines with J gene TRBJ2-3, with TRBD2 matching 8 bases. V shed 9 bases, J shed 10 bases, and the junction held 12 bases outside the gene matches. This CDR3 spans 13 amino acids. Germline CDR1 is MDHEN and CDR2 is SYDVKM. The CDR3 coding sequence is TGTGCCAGTGAACTAGCGCGGGGGGAGCCGCAGTATTTT. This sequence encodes CASELARGEPQYF.

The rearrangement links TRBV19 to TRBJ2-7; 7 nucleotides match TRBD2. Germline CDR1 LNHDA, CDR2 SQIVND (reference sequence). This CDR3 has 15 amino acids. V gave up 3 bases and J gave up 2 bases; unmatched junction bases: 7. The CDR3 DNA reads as TGTGCCAGTAGTATCGGAGGTGGGGGGGCCTACGAGCAGTACTTC. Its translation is CASSIGGGGAYEQYF.

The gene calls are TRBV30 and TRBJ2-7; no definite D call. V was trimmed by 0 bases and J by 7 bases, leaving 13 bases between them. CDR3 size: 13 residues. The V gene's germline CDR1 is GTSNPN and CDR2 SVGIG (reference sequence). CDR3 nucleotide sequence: TGTGCCTGGAGTGTTAACAGTCAAGGTGAGCAGTACTTC. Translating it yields CAWSVNSQGEQYF.

The CDR3, as DNA: TGTGCCAGCAGCCCCACCCGGGGGGGTCAGCCCCAGCATTTT. Translated, it gives CASSPTRGGQPQHF. The V gene is TRBV2, the J gene TRBJ1-5, with D perhaps matching TRBD1 (5 bases). V was pared by 6 bases and J by 6 bases, with 15 bases between. Germline V gene sequence: CDR1 SNHLY, CDR2 FYNNEI. The length of the CDR3 is 14 residues. The full variable domain, rest sourced from reference TRBV2 and TRBJ1-5, is EPEVTQTPSHQVTQMGQEVILRCVPISNHLYFYWYRQILGQKVEFLVSFYNNEISEKSEIFDDQFSVERPDGSNFTLKIRSTKLEDSAMYFCASSPTRGGQPQHFGDGTRLSIL.

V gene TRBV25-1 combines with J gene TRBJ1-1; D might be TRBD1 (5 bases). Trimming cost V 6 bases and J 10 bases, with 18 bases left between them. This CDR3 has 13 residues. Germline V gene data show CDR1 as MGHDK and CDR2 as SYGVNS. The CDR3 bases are TGTGCCAGCAGCGTACAGGAGAATTACGGAGCTTTCTTT. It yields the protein CASSVQENYGAFF.

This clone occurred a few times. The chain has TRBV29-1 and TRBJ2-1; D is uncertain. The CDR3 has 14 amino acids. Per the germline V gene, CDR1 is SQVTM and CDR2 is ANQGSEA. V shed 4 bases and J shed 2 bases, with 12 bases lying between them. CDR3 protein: CSVAQTQTYNEQFF. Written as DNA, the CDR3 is TGCAGCGTTGCCCAGACACAAACCTACAATGAGCAGTTCTTC.

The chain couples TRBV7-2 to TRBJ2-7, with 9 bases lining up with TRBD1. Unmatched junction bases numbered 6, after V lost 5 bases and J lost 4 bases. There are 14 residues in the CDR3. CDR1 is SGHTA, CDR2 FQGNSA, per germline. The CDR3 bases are TGTGCCAGCAGCCTTGGACAGGGGAGGTACGAGCAGTACTTC. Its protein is CASSLGQGRYEQYF.

The CDR3 loop is CASTPTAFPYEQYF. In DNA, the CDR3 is TGTGCCAGCACCCCGACAGCCTTTCCTTACGAGCAGTACTTC. The chain couples TRBV6-1 to TRBJ2-5; D perhaps matches TRBD1 (5 bases). The end of the DNA is better explained by TRBJ2-7, so the J call may be wrong. The CDR3 sequence is 14 residues long. Germline V CDR1 and CDR2: MNHNS, SASEGT.

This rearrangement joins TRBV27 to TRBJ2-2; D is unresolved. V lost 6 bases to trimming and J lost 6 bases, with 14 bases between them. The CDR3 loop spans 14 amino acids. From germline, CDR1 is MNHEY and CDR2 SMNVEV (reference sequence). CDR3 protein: CASSPNWAAGELFF. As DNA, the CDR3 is TGTGCCAGCAGCCCCAATTGGGCTGCCGGGGAGCTGTTTTTT.

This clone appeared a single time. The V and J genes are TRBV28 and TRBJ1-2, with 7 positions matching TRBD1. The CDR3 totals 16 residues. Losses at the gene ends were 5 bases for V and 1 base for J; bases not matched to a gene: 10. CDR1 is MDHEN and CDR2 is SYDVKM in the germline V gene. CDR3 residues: CASSTQQGRVNYGYTF. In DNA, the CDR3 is TGTGCCAGCAGTACACAACAGGGGCGCGTTAACTATGGCTACACCTTC.

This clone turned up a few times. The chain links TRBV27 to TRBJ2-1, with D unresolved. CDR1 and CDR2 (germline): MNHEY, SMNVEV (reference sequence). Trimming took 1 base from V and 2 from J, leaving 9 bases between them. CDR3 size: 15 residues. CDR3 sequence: CASSLFPPAYNEQFF. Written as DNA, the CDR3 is TGTGCCAGCAGTTTATTTCCCCCGGCCTACAATGAGCAGTTCTTC.

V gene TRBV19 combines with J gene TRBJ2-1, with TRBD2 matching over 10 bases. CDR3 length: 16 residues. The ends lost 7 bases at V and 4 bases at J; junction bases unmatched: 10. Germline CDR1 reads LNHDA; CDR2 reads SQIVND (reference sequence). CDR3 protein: CASTTFERGGYNEQFF. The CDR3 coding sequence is TGTGCCAGTACCACTTTCGAGCGGGGGGGTTACAATGAGCAGTTCTTC.

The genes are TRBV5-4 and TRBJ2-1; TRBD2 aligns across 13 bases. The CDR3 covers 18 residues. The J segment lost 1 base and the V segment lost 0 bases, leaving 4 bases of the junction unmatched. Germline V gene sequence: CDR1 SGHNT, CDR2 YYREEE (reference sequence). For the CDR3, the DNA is TGTGCCAGCAGCTTGGGCGGGACTAGCGGGATATCCTACAATGAGCAGTTCTTC. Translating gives CASSLGGTSGISYNEQFF.

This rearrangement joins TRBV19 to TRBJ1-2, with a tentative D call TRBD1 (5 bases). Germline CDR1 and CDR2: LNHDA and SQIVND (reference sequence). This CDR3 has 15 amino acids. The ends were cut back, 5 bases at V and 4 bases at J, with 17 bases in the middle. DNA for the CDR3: TGTGCCAGTAGTGTCCTTCCGGCAGGGTCCTATGGCTACACCTTC. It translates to CASSVLPAGSYGYTF. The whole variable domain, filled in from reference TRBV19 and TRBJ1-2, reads DGGITQSPKYLFRKEGQNVTLSCEQNLNHDAMYWYRQDPGQGLRLIYYSQIVNDFQKGDIAEGYSVSREKKESFPLTVTSAQKNPTAFYLCASSVLPAGSYGYTFGSGTRLTVV.

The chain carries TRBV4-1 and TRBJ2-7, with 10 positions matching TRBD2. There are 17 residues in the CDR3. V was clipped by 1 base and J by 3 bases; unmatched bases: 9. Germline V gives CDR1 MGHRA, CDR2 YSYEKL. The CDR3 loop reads CASSQVLAGSTVYEQYF. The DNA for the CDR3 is TGCGCCAGCAGCCAAGTACTAGCGGGGAGTACGGTCTACGAGCAGTACTTC.

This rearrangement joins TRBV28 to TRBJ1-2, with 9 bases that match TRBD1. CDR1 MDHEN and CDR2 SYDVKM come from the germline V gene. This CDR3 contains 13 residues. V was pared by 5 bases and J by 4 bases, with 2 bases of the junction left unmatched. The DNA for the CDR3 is TGTGCCAGCAGTCCGACAGGGGGCTATGGCTACACCTTC. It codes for CASSPTGGYGYTF.

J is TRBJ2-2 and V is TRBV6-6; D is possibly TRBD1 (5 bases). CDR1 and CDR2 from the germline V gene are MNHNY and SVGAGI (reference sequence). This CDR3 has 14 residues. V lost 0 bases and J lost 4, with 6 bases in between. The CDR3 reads CASSYSDSTGELFF. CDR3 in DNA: TGTGCCAGCAGTTACTCCGACAGCACCGGGGAGCTGTTTTTT.

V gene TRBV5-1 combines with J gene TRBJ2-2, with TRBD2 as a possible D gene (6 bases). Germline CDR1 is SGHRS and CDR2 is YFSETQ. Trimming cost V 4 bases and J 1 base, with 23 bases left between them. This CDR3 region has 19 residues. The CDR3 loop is CASSRTAGRYELNTGELFF. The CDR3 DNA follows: TGCGCCAGCAGCCGGACTGCGGGACGGTATGAACTGAACACCGGGGAGCTGTTTTTT.

CDR3 protein: CASSLLPEENTEAFF. The CDR3 bases are TGTGCCAGCAGTTTACTCCCGGAGGAGAACACTGAAGCTTTCTTT. The rearrangement links TRBV28 to TRBJ1-1; D is ambiguous. Germline CDR1 is MDHEN and CDR2 is SYDVKM. The CDR3 spans 15 residues. V was cut by 2 bases and J by 1 base, with 11 bases left in between.

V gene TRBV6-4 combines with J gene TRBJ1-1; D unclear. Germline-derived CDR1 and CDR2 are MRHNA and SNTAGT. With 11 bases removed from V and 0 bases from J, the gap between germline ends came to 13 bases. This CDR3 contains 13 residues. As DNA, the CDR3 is TGTGCCCCCCGCGGGCTTTTGAACACTGAAGCTTTCTTT. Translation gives CAPRGLLNTEAFF.